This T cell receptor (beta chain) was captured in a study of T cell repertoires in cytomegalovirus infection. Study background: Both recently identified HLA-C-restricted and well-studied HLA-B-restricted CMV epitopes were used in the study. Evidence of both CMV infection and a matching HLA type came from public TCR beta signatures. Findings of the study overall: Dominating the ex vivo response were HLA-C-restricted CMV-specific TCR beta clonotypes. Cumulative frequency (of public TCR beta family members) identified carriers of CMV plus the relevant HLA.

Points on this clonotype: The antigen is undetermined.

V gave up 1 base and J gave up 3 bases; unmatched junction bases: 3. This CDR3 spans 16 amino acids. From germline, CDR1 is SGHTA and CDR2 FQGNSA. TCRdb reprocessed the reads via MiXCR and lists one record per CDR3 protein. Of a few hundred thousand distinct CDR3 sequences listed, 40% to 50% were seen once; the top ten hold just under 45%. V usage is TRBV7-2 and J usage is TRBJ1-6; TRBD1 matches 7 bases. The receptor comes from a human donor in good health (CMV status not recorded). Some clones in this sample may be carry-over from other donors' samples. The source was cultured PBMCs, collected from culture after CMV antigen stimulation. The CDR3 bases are TGTGCCAGCAGCTTAGGGCCAGGGGGCTATAATTCACCCCTCCACTTT. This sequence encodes CASSLGPGGYNSPLHF.